The rows below give T cell receptor beta chains drawn from one sample of a study of T cells in Graves' hyperthyroidism and ophthalmopathy. TCRdb used MiXCR to reprocess the multiplex PCR reads, holding one entry per CDR3 protein. The repertoire has roughly 660,000 distinct CDR3 sequences, roughly 17% of them found once; the top ten carry roughly a sixth. Sequenced: blood. These receptors came from a man aged 45-60 years with Graves' hyperthyroidism. The CDR3 runs from the conserved cysteine through the conserved F or W. Fields, in order: V gene, J gene, D gene, CDR3 length, clone size, CDR3 protein, CDR3 DNA. D genes are given only for firm matches. Some rows have no size entry. The others give once, few or many, or a class for an expanded clone.

TRBV28	TRBJ2-2	TRBD1	17	-	CASSLPRQGPATGELFF	TGTGCCAGCAGTTTACCTCGACAGGGCCCAGCCACCGGGGAGCTGTTTTTT
TRBV20-1	TRBJ2-3	-	12	-	CSASKQTDTQYF	TGCAGTGCTAGTAAACAGACAGATACGCAGTATTTT
TRBV30	TRBJ2-7	TRBD1	16	once	CAWSPYGRQGVYEQYF	TGTGCCTGGAGTCCGTACGGGAGACAGGGGGTATACGAGCAGTACTTC
TRBV7-9	TRBJ2-7	TRBD1	13	-	CASSSRGHHEQYF	TGTGCCAGCAGTTCCAGGGGGCATCACGAGCAGTACTTC
TRBV11-3	TRBJ2-5	-	18	many	CASSQGGVGTALQETQYF	TGTGCCAGCAGCCAGGGGGGGGTCGGGACAGCGTTACAAGAGACCCAGTACTTC
TRBV28	TRBJ1-5	TRBD1	16	few	CASRSKDRERNQPQHF	TGTGCCAGCAGATCCAAGGACAGGGAACGCAATCAGCCCCAGCATTTT
TRBV6-1	TRBJ2-6	TRBD2	15	few	CASRGGGAGASVLTF	TGTGCCAGCAGAGGCGGGGGAGCCGGGGCCAGCGTCCTGACTTTC
TRBV10-3	TRBJ1-6	-	13	many	CAISGQMNSPLHF	TGTGCCATCAGTGGACAGATGAATTCACCCCTCCACTTT
TRBV28	TRBJ1-1	TRBD1	11	many	CAIQGDTEAFF	TGTGCCATCCAGGGGGACACTGAAGCTTTCTTT
TRBV6-1	TRBJ2-2	-	16	few	CASSVDRNLIPGELFF	TGTGCCAGCAGCGTGGACAGAAACCTAATCCCCGGGGAGCTGTTTTTT
TRBV28	TRBJ2-7	-	15	many	CASRTDSGNSYEQYF	TGTGCCAGCAGAACGGACAGCGGGAATTCCTACGAGCAGTACTTC
TRBV12-3/TRBV12-4	TRBJ2-1	-	12	many	CASSFGYNEQFF	TGTGCCAGCAGTTTCGGCTACAATGAGCAGTTCTTC
TRBV18	TRBJ2-5	-	15	-	CASSPIDRGPETQYF	TGTGCCAGCTCACCAATTGACAGAGGGCCGGAGACCCAGTACTTC
TRBV19	TRBJ2-2	TRBD1	16	-	CASSYLAGQGSGELFF	TGTGCCAGTAGTTATTTGGCCGGACAGGGGTCCGGGGAGCTGTTTTTT
TRBV27	TRBJ2-6	-	16	-	CASSFDGNSGANVLTF	TGTGCCAGCAGTTTTGACGGAAACTCTGGGGCCAACGTCCTGACTTTC
TRBV6-5	TRBJ1-1	-	13	-	CASSYPGAKGGFF	TGTGCCAGCAGTTACCCCGGGGCCAAGGGGGGTTTCTTT
TRBV5-1	TRBJ2-1	TRBD2	15	many	CASSLKLAGGGEQFF	TGCGCCAGCAGCTTGAAACTAGCGGGAGGCGGTGAGCAGTTCTTC
TRBV12-3/TRBV12-4	TRBJ2-1	TRBD2	20	many	CASSLFTRLAGLSSYNEQFF	TGTGCCAGCAGTCTTTTCACAAGACTAGCGGGTCTGAGCTCCTACAATGAGCAGTTCTTC
TRBV29-1	TRBJ2-6	-	16	-	CSVGGGQYAGANVLTF	TGCAGCGTAGGGGGGGGACAATACGCTGGGGCCAACGTCCTGACTTTC
TRBV27	TRBJ2-6	-	16	-	CASSFLGAAGANVLTF	TGTGCCAGCAGTTTCTTGGGGGCCGCTGGGGCCAACGTCCTGACTTTC
TRBV29-1	TRBJ2-1	-	12	many	CSVFRGLNEQFF	TGCAGCGTTTTCAGGGGATTGAATGAGCAGTTCTTC
TRBV5-1	TRBJ2-3	-	15	many	CASSFEAGSTDTQYF	TGCGCCAGCAGCTTCGAGGCGGGGAGCACAGATACGCAGTATTTT
TRBV9	TRBJ2-1	TRBD2	17	-	CASSDPSGSPRSNEQFF	TGTGCCAGCAGCGATCCTAGCGGGAGTCCCCGAAGCAATGAGCAGTTCTTC
TRBV2	TRBJ2-5	-	15	-	CASEWATGPQETQYF	TGTGCCAGCGAGTGGGCGACAGGCCCCCAAGAGACCCAGTACTTC
TRBV6-1	TRBJ2-7	-	15	many	CASRTTKWTAYEQYF	TGTGCCAGCAGAACGACGAAATGGACAGCCTACGAGCAGTACTTC
TRBV28	TRBJ1-2	TRBD1	17	-	CAGSTTGTGGLLDGYTF	TGTGCCGGCAGTACCACCGGGACAGGGGGTTTATTGGATGGCTACACCTTC
TRBV25-1	TRBJ2-1	TRBD2	19	-	CASSETPGWAGGGYNEQFF	TGTGCCAGCAGTGAGACCCCGGGTTGGGCGGGAGGGGGTTACAATGAGCAGTTCTTC
TRBV28	TRBJ2-1	TRBD2	13	few	CATRDSGRDEQFF	TGTGCCACCCGGGATAGCGGGAGAGATGAGCAGTTCTTC
TRBV30	TRBJ1-2	-	13	many	CASYKQSNYGYTF	TGTGCCAGCTATAAACAGAGCAACTATGGCTACACCTTC
TRBV12-3/TRBV12-4	TRBJ2-7	-	15	many	CASSLSGAASHEQYF	TGTGCCAGCAGTTTAAGCGGCGCGGCTTCGCACGAGCAGTACTTC
TRBV5-8	TRBJ1-5	-	16	-	CASSLWTAISNQPQHF	TGTGCCAGCAGCTTATGGACAGCGATTAGCAATCAGCCCCAGCATTTT
TRBV7-2	TRBJ2-5	TRBD1	15	many	CASSLSRQGIETQYF	TGTGCCAGCAGCTTAAGTCGACAGGGGATAGAGACCCAGTACTTC
TRBV19	TRBJ2-4	-	13	-	CANQTVAKNIQYF	TGTGCCAACCAGACTGTAGCCAAAAACATTCAGTACTTC
TRBV6-1	TRBJ2-1	-	16	few	CASSGWESSSYNEQFF	TGTGCCAGCAGTGGGTGGGAGTCGAGCTCCTACAATGAGCAGTTCTTC
TRBV11-2	TRBJ2-5	TRBD2	15	many	CASSLGTSGTETQYF	TGTGCCAGCAGCTTGGGGACTAGCGGGACTGAGACCCAGTACTTC
TRBV3-1	TRBJ1-5	TRBD1	15	few	CASSRGQGSHQPQHF	TGTGCCAGCAGCCGAGGACAGGGTAGTCATCAGCCCCAGCATTTT
TRBV2	TRBJ2-3	TRBD2	16	few	CASNVGLAGETDTQYF	TGTGCCAGCAACGTGGGACTAGCGGGAGAAACAGATACGCAGTATTTT
TRBV28	TRBJ2-2	TRBD1	16	few	CASSPTGTGKTGELFF	TGTGCCAGCAGCCCGACCGGGACAGGGAAAACCGGGGAGCTGTTTTTT
TRBV24-1	TRBJ1-2	-	14	many	CATSDFRGTYGYTF	TGTGCCACCAGTGATTTTAGGGGGACCTATGGCTACACCTTC
TRBV28	TRBJ1-2	TRBD1	13	many	CASSSDRVRGYTF	TGTGCCAGCAGCTCCGACAGGGTACGCGGCTACACCTTC
TRBV7-2	TRBJ1-2	-	16	many	CASSLARRDTIYGYTF	TGTGCCAGCAGCTTAGCGCGCCGGGACACGATCTATGGCTACACCTTC
TRBV28	TRBJ1-1	TRBD1	13	many	CASTDRVNTEAFF	TGTGCCAGCACGGACAGGGTGAACACTGAAGCTTTCTTT
TRBV27	TRBJ2-7	-	14	few	CASSSRQGLHEQYF	TGTGCCAGCAGTTCCCGACAGGGACTCCACGAGCAGTACTTC
TRBV6-5	TRBJ2-2	TRBD2	19	many	CASSYGGTSGSANTGELFF	TGTGCCAGCAGTTACGGGGGGACTAGCGGGAGTGCGAACACCGGGGAGCTGTTTTTT
TRBV19	TRBJ1-4	-	15	many	CASAGTTAKNEKLFF	TGTGCCAGCGCCGGGACGACCGCTAAAAATGAAAAACTGTTTTTT